This is a list of T cell receptor beta chains from one sample in a study of shared clonotypes between healthy human individuals. This table comes from immunoSEQ multiplex PCR, and its TCRdb copy is limited to in-frame clones, with some not included. The table lists 650,000 to 700,000 clones, 90% of them singletons. Sequenced material: memory CD8+ T cells from PBMCs. The receptors shown here come from a man aged 18 to 29 in good health. Some clones in this sample may be carry-over from other donors' samples. Each CDR3 is given without its conserved first and last residue. Each record gives: J gene, V gene, CDR3 protein.

TRBJ1-5 TRBV6-5 ASSLSPHQPQH
TRBJ1-1 TRBV28 ASRGWGDTEAF
TRBJ1-4 TRBV19 ASSARDSSTNEKLF
TRBJ2-7 TRBV6-5 AGSYSEGVEQY
TRBJ2-7 TRBV15 ATSRQGKGEQY
TRBJ2-1 TRBV5-1 ASSWDMVEQF
TRBJ2-7 TRBV27 ASSFTAGEQY
TRBJ2-1 TRBV7-9 ASSLTTTDLYNEQF
TRBJ2-7 TRBV27 ASSPGGPGQY
TRBJ1-1 TRBV19 ASEAGAGLNTEAF
TRBJ2-2 TRBV19 ASKTSGRGYTGELF
TRBJ2-7 TRBV27 ASSSSRGQVSYEQY
TRBJ2-5 TRBV9 ASSSRGEQETQY
TRBJ1-1 TRBV7-9 ASRLGSGSGSEAF
TRBJ1-5 TRBV5-6 ASSLGGGSNQPQH
TRBJ1-5 TRBV28 ASSSYTFDRAYQPQH
TRBJ2-1 TRBV11-1 ASSLYRWDEQF
TRBJ2-1 TRBV29-1 SGVPGGNEQF
TRBJ1-2 TRBV27 ASSPTDREDPGYGYT
TRBJ2-7 TRBV27 ASSPQVSYEQY
TRBJ2-5 TRBV7-9 ASSFPAETQY
TRBJ1-2 TRBV21-1 ASSKKAVMTVFRVYT
TRBJ1-4 TRBV7-9 ASSLAGDLFVGAYEKLF
TRBJ1-2 TRBV4-1 ASTPGPGLSGYT
TRBJ2-7 TRBV11-2 ASSLEATGDYEQY
TRBJ2-3 TRBV28 ASSFLTDLRDTQY
TRBJ1-2 TRBV28 ASSPPPTLLRGIYGYT
TRBJ1-1 TRBV6-5 ASSYTITGNTEAF